This is a list of T cell receptor beta chains from one sample in a study of regulatory T cells in long-lasting Graves disease. A single record per CDR3 protein comes from TCRdb applying MiXCR to the multiplex PCR reads. The sample lists about 620,000 distinct CDR3 sequences; roughly 15% were seen once. Another study also made use of these data, one on T cells in Graves' hyperthyroidism and ophthalmopathy.

Sequenced here: peripheral blood mononuclear cells (PBMCs), sampled at new diagnosis, from a patient treated with antithyroid drugs. These receptors originate from a woman younger than 45 with Graves disease. CDR3s include the opening cysteine and the closing phenylalanine or tryptophan. Fields, in order: D gene, J gene, clone size, V gene, CDR3 protein, CDR3 DNA. D genes are given only for firm matches. Part of the rows lack a size; the others show once, few, many or a class for expanded clones.

D: -
J: TRBJ1-2
size: many
V: TRBV15
CDR3: CATSRDQVAVYGYTF
DNA: TGTGCCACCAGCAGAGATCAGGTGGCAGTGTATGGCTACACCTTC

D: -
J: TRBJ1-3
size: -
V: TRBV28
CDR3: CASSPFTKGNTIYF
DNA: TGTGCCAGCAGTCCCTTCACGAAAGGAAACACCATATATTTT

D: -
J: TRBJ2-7
size: -
V: TRBV9
CDR3: CASSSTGVFGEQYF
DNA: TGTGCCAGCAGCTCAACGGGGGTGTTTGGCGAGCAGTACTTC

D: TRBD1
J: TRBJ1-4
size: few
V: TRBV7-9
CDR3: CASSYRDREKLFF
DNA: TGTGCCAGCAGCTACCGGGACAGGGAAAAACTGTTTTTT

D: -
J: TRBJ2-3
size: few
V: TRBV10-3
CDR3: CAISTGTTDTQYF
DNA: TGTGCCATCTCGACGGGAACGACAGATACGCAGTATTTT

D: -
J: TRBJ1-5
size: many
V: TRBV15
CDR3: CATSRDVGRGNQPQHF
DNA: TGTGCCACCAGCAGAGATGTTGGCAGGGGCAATCAGCCCCAGCATTTT

D: TRBD1
J: TRBJ1-6
size: -
V: TRBV19
CDR3: CASNTQGTDNSPLHF
DNA: TGTGCCAGTAACACACAGGGGACAGATAATTCACCCCTCCACTTT

D: -
J: TRBJ1-1
size: many
V: TRBV29-1
CDR3: CSVDRIQRKGTEAFF
DNA: TGCAGCGTTGACAGGATCCAGAGGAAGGGCACTGAAGCTTTCTTT

D: TRBD2
J: TRBJ2-7
size: once
V: TRBV28
CDR3: CASGPSGGSKYEQYF
DNA: TGTGCCAGCGGTCCCAGTGGCGGGAGTAAGTACGAGCAGTACTTC

D: -
J: TRBJ1-1
size: -
V: TRBV29-1
CDR3: CSVRTVKNTEAFF
DNA: TGCAGCGTGCGGACAGTGAAGAACACTGAAGCTTTCTTT

D: TRBD1
J: TRBJ2-1
size: -
V: TRBV6-2/TRBV6-3
CDR3: CASSEGDSSYNEQFF
DNA: TGCGCCAGCAGCGAAGGGGACAGCTCCTACAATGAGCAGTTCTTC

D: TRBD1
J: TRBJ2-5
size: few
V: TRBV6-5
CDR3: CASSYSRQGSETQYF
DNA: TGTGCCAGCAGTTACTCAAGACAGGGGTCAGAGACCCAGTACTTC

D: TRBD1
J: TRBJ2-1
size: many
V: TRBV7-9
CDR3: CASSLGPGQGSNEQFF
DNA: TGTGCCAGCAGCTTAGGACCGGGACAGGGGTCGAATGAGCAGTTCTTC

D: -
J: TRBJ2-3
size: many
V: TRBV28
CDR3: CASSFRRDTQYF
DNA: TGTGCCAGCAGTTTTAGAAGGGATACGCAGTATTTT

D: -
J: TRBJ2-7
size: -
V: TRBV20-1
CDR3: CSARASSGLAYEQYF
DNA: TGCAGTGCTAGGGCTAGTTCTGGGCTAGCGTACGAGCAGTACTTC

D: -
J: TRBJ2-7
size: -
V: TRBV30
CDR3: CAWSPLVRGDEQYF
DNA: TGTGCCTGGAGCCCCCTGGTCAGGGGGGACGAGCAGTACTTC

D: TRBD2
J: TRBJ2-3
size: -
V: TRBV15
CDR3: CATSRQRAGGGYTDTQYF
DNA: TGTGCCACCAGCAGACAAAGAGCGGGAGGGGGTTACACAGATACGCAGTATTTT

D: -
J: TRBJ2-5
size: -
V: TRBV28
CDR3: CASSLGGGGYQETQYF
DNA: TGTGCCAGCAGTTTAGGGGGAGGTGGATACCAAGAGACCCAGTACTTC

D: -
J: TRBJ1-3
size: -
V: TRBV6-1
CDR3: CASSGALGNTIYF
DNA: TGTGCCAGCTCGGGGGCCCTGGGAAACACCATATATTTT

D: -
J: TRBJ2-1
size: -
V: TRBV18
CDR3: CASSPPVVPEQFF
DNA: TGTGCCAGCTCACCACCCGTGGTCCCTGAGCAGTTCTTC

D: TRBD2
J: TRBJ2-1
size: many
V: TRBV5-5
CDR3: CASSLAGLAVLSYNEQFF
DNA: TGTGCCAGCAGCTTGGCGGGACTAGCGGTCCTCTCCTACAATGAGCAGTTCTTC

D: -
J: TRBJ1-2
size: many
V: TRBV27
CDR3: CASSLYPGLYGYTF
DNA: TGTGCCAGCAGTTTGTATCCAGGACTTTATGGCTACACCTTC

D: -
J: TRBJ1-2
size: many
V: TRBV3-1
CDR3: CASSQPRHGYTF
DNA: TGTGCCAGCAGCCAACCGCGTCATGGCTACACCTTC

D: -
J: TRBJ1-2
size: -
V: TRBV4-1
CDR3: CASSQVISSALYGYTF
DNA: TGCGCCAGCAGCCAAGTTATCTCCAGTGCTCTCTATGGCTACACCTTC

D: -
J: TRBJ2-5
size: many
V: TRBV7-2
CDR3: CASSLAHYGETQYF
DNA: TGTGCCAGCAGCTTGGCCCACTACGGGGAGACCCAGTACTTC

D: TRBD1
J: TRBJ2-2
size: -
V: TRBV7-9
CDR3: CASSPRQGDTGELFF
DNA: TGTGCCAGCAGCCCTAGACAGGGGGACACCGGGGAGCTGTTTTTT

D: -
J: TRBJ1-1
size: -
V: TRBV18
CDR3: CASSPGAPGTEAFF
DNA: TGTGCCAGCTCACCCGGGGCCCCGGGCACTGAAGCTTTCTTT

D: -
J: TRBJ2-4
size: -
V: TRBV12-3/TRBV12-4
CDR3: CASSPGRPLAKNIQYF
DNA: TGTGCCAGCAGCCCCGGTAGGCCCCTAGCCAAAAACATTCAGTACTTC

D: -
J: TRBJ1-2
size: once
V: TRBV20-1
CDR3: CSARGTPPNYGYTF
DNA: TGCAGTGCTAGAGGGACACCTCCCAACTATGGCTACACCTTC

D: TRBD1
J: TRBJ2-2
size: few
V: TRBV7-3
CDR3: CASSLTTGATGELFF
DNA: TGTGCCAGCAGCTTAACCACAGGGGCAACCGGGGAGCTGTTTTTT

D: TRBD1
J: TRBJ2-7
size: -
V: TRBV29-1
CDR3: CSVEDRGTEGVYEQYF
DNA: TGCAGCGTTGAAGATAGGGGGACAGAGGGGGTTTACGAGCAGTACTTC

D: -
J: TRBJ2-7
size: few
V: TRBV7-3
CDR3: CASSLGSSSYEQYF
DNA: TGTGCCAGCAGCTTAGGGTCTTCCTCCTACGAGCAGTACTTC

D: -
J: TRBJ2-2
size: -
V: TRBV7-3
CDR3: CASSRDPNTGELFF
DNA: TGTGCCAGCAGCCGGGACCCGAACACCGGGGAGCTGTTTTTT

D: -
J: TRBJ1-6
size: many
V: TRBV7-2
CDR3: CASSLGGYNSPLHF
DNA: TGTGCCAGCAGCTTGGGCGGGTATAATTCACCCCTCCACTTT

D: TRBD2
J: TRBJ2-1
size: few
V: TRBV7-2
CDR3: CASSGYIAGRYNEQFF
DNA: TGTGCCAGCAGCGGATACATAGCGGGCCGCTACAATGAGCAGTTCTTC

D: -
J: TRBJ1-2
size: many
V: TRBV2
CDR3: CASYYQGSGYGYTF
DNA: TGTGCCAGCTATTACCAGGGGTCTGGATATGGCTACACCTTC

D: -
J: TRBJ1-2
size: -
V: TRBV20-1
CDR3: CSAGGGLNYGYTF
DNA: TGCAGTGCGGGGGGGGGGCTTAACTATGGCTACACCTTC

D: TRBD2
J: TRBJ2-1
size: many
V: TRBV7-9
CDR3: CASSRTSGGKDEQFF
DNA: TGTGCCAGCAGCCGAACTAGCGGGGGTAAGGATGAGCAGTTCTTC

D: -
J: TRBJ2-7
size: few
V: TRBV7-9
CDR3: CASSLAGSEQYF
DNA: TGTGCCAGCAGCTTAGCAGGGAGCGAGCAGTACTTC

D: -
J: TRBJ2-5
size: -
V: TRBV28
CDR3: CASSLSQKTQYF
DNA: TGTGCCAGCAGTTTATCCCAAAAGACCCAGTACTTC

D: -
J: TRBJ1-4
size: -
V: TRBV12-3/TRBV12-4
CDR3: CASSLGYEKLFF
DNA: TGTGCCAGCAGTTTGGGATATGAAAAACTGTTTTTT

D: -
J: TRBJ2-2
size: -
V: TRBV5-1
CDR3: CASRLLNTGELFF
DNA: TGCGCCAGCAGACTTCTGAACACCGGGGAGCTGTTTTTT

D: -
J: TRBJ2-6
size: few
V: TRBV7-2
CDR3: CASSLGLAAAGANVLTF
DNA: TGTGCCAGCAGCTTAGGGCTTGCGGCGGCTGGGGCCAACGTCCTGACTTTC

D: -
J: TRBJ1-4
size: -
V: TRBV15
CDR3: CATSRGNEKLFF
DNA: TGTGCCACCAGCAGAGGCAATGAAAAACTGTTTTTT

D: TRBD1
J: TRBJ1-5
size: -
V: TRBV6-2/TRBV6-3
CDR3: CASSYSEPGTGGSNQPQHF
DNA: TGTGCCAGCAGTTACTCAGAACCCGGGACAGGGGGTTCCAATCAGCCCCAGCATTTT

D: TRBD1
J: TRBJ2-7
size: -
V: TRBV30
CDR3: CAWSQSLGQGSEQYF
DNA: TGTGCCTGGAGCCAGTCCCTGGGACAGGGTAGCGAGCAGTACTTC

D: -
J: TRBJ1-1
size: many
V: TRBV28
CDR3: CASSLYKGGNTEAFF
DNA: TGTGCCAGCAGTTTATATAAGGGAGGGAACACTGAAGCTTTCTTT

D: -
J: TRBJ2-3
size: many
V: TRBV6-1
CDR3: CASSEGRADTQYF
DNA: TGTGCCAGCAGTGAAGGTCGGGCAGATACGCAGTATTTT

D: TRBD1
J: TRBJ1-2
size: few
V: TRBV30
CDR3: CAWSVVQGHYGYTF
DNA: TGTGCCTGGAGTGTCGTACAGGGGCACTATGGCTACACCTTC

D: TRBD2
J: TRBJ2-5
size: many
V: TRBV20-1
CDR3: CSAPDWTSGSKETQYF
DNA: TGCAGTGCTCCAGACTGGACTAGCGGCTCGAAAGAGACCCAGTACTTC

D: -
J: TRBJ2-1
size: -
V: TRBV25-1
CDR3: CASSDQQGGGNEQFF
DNA: TGTGCCAGCAGTGATCAACAGGGGGGGGGGAATGAGCAGTTCTTC

D: -
J: TRBJ1-1
size: many
V: TRBV27
CDR3: CASSFGVPNTEAFF
DNA: TGTGCCAGCAGTTTTGGGGTACCGAACACTGAAGCTTTCTTT

D: -
J: TRBJ2-7
size: many
V: TRBV20-1
CDR3: CSATDSNTYEQYF
DNA: TGCAGTGCTACCGATTCGAATACCTACGAGCAGTACTTC

D: TRBD1
J: TRBJ2-5
size: many
V: TRBV6-1
CDR3: CASSGPGQGDLETQYF
DNA: TGTGCCAGCAGCGGTCCGGGACAGGGGGACTTGGAGACCCAGTACTTC

D: -
J: TRBJ2-7
size: many
V: TRBV28
CDR3: CASSLEPGASYEQYF
DNA: TGTGCCAGCAGTTTAGAACCAGGGGCGTCCTACGAGCAGTACTTC